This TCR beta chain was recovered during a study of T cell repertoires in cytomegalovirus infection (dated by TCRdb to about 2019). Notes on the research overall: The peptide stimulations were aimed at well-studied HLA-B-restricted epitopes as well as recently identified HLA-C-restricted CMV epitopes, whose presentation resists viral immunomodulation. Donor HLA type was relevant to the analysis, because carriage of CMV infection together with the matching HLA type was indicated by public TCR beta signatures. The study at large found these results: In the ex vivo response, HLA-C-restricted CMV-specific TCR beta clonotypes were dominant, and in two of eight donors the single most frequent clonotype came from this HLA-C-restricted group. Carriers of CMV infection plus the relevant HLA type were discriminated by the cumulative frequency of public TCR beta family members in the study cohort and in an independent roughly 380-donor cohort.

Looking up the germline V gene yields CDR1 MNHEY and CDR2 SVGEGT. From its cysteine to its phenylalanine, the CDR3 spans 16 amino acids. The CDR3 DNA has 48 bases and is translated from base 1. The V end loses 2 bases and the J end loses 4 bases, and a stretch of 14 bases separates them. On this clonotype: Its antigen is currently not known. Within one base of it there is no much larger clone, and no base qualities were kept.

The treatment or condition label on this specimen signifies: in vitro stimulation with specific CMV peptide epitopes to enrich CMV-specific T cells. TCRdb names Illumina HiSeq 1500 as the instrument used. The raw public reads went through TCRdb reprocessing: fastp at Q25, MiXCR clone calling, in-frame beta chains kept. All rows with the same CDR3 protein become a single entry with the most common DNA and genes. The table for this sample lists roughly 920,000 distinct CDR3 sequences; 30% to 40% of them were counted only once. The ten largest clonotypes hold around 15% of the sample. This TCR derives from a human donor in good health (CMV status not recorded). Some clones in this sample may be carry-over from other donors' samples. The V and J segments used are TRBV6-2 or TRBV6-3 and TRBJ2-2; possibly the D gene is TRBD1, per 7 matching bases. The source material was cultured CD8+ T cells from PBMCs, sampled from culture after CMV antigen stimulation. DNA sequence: TGTGCCAGCAGTTACGACGGACAGGAGGGCACCGGGGAGCTGTTTTTT. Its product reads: CASSYDGQEGTGELFF.